These T cell receptor beta chains were read from a single sample in a study of blood T cell repertoires in COVID-19. Sequencing used immunoSEQ multiplex PCR; TCRdb keeps in-frame clones, though not all of them. The sample contains 200,000 or so clones, approximately 90% of which appear only once. Sequencing was carried out using peripheral blood. The receptors originated from a man in his sixties or seventies with active or convalescent COVID-19. The conserved cysteine and the conserved F or W are not part of the CDR3 here. The order of the fields is J gene, clone size, V gene, CDR3 protein. Clone size is shown for a subset of rows, as once, few, many or a class of expanded clone.

J gene: TRBJ1-5
clone size: NA
V gene: TRBV19
CDR3 protein: ASSPGVAPQH

J gene: TRBJ1-1
clone size: NA
V gene: TRBV6-2/TRBV6-3
CDR3 protein: ASSMTDNTEAF

J gene: TRBJ1-1
clone size: NA
V gene: TRBV5-4
CDR3 protein: ASSSTVNTEAF

J gene: TRBJ2-7
clone size: NA
V gene: TRBV28
CDR3 protein: ASSFPGQTYEQY

J gene: TRBJ2-5
clone size: NA
V gene: TRBV4-1
CDR3 protein: ASSQENSQETQY

J gene: TRBJ1-1
clone size: few
V gene: TRBV28
CDR3 protein: ASSSSGVEAF

J gene: TRBJ2-3
clone size: NA
V gene: TRBV6-5
CDR3 protein: ASRLSEITDTQY

J gene: TRBJ1-2
clone size: NA
V gene: TRBV5-4
CDR3 protein: ASSPRGRGTANYGYT

J gene: TRBJ2-2
clone size: once
V gene: TRBV28
CDR3 protein: ASSSQTWDRGTGELF

J gene: TRBJ2-5
clone size: NA
V gene: TRBV7-7
CDR3 protein: ASSIGLAGGQETQY

J gene: TRBJ1-5
clone size: NA
V gene: TRBV19
CDR3 protein: ASSILQNQPQH

J gene: TRBJ2-3
clone size: NA
V gene: TRBV7-2
CDR3 protein: ASSLYGGTLEY

J gene: TRBJ2-7
clone size: NA
V gene: TRBV6-1
CDR3 protein: ASSEGVNRGGEQY

J gene: TRBJ1-5
clone size: NA
V gene: TRBV2
CDR3 protein: ASSQDSARQPQH

J gene: TRBJ2-1
clone size: few
V gene: TRBV6-1
CDR3 protein: ASSAQGAGVPYNEQF

J gene: TRBJ2-5
clone size: NA
V gene: TRBV6-5
CDR3 protein: ASSKGAGQETQY

J gene: TRBJ2-7
clone size: NA
V gene: TRBV3-1/TRBV3-2
CDR3 protein: ASSPYRGPNEQY

J gene: TRBJ2-1
clone size: NA
V gene: TRBV12-3/TRBV12-4
CDR3 protein: ASSPTGNEQF

J gene: TRBJ2-3
clone size: NA
V gene: TRBV6-5
CDR3 protein: ASSGLAVSTDTQY

J gene: TRBJ1-5
clone size: NA
V gene: TRBV2
CDR3 protein: AGGRGLNQPQH

J gene: TRBJ2-1
clone size: NA
V gene: TRBV7-6
CDR3 protein: ASSPSLSGQF